These T cell receptor beta chains were read from a single sample in a study of blood T cell repertoires in COVID-19. TCRdb's table, derived via immunoSEQ multiplex PCR, lists solely in-frame clones and lacks some. The table has approximately 300,000 clones, approximately 85% seen once. Source material: peripheral blood. The source is a woman between 50 and 59 years old with acute or convalescent COVID-19. The CDR3 runs from the conserved cysteine through the conserved F or W. The D gene is left open where the match is weak.

CDR3: CASSFGTASYEQYF
V: TRBV7-2
D: TRBD1

CDR3: CASSELAGTGAYDEQYF
V: TRBV6-1
D: TRBD1

CDR3: CSIRGGQGASSEQFF
V: TRBV29-1
D: TRBD1

CDR3: CASSPNTDTQYF
V: TRBV11-3
D: .

CDR3: CASSPGTGTVNEKLFF
V: TRBV18
D: TRBD1

CDR3: CASSWTEYSNQPQHF
V: TRBV11-3
D: .

CDR3: CASSLALAGPSATDTQYF
V: TRBV7-8
D: TRBD2

CDR3: CASSLTSSSYNEQFF
V: TRBV27
D: .

CDR3: CASKRQTYTGELFF
V: TRBV6-5
D: .

CDR3: CASSLQGAGQPQHF
V: TRBV7-2
D: TRBD1

CDR3: CASSQTGGGEKLFF
V: TRBV4-1
D: TRBD1

CDR3: CASPRGPSYNEQFF
V: TRBV7-9
D: TRBD1

CDR3: CASSRQGRSEQYF
V: TRBV9
D: TRBD1

CDR3: CASSIAPHSGQPQHF
V: TRBV19
D: .

CDR3: CASSILEFSEAFF
V: TRBV19
D: .

CDR3: CAWARGTEAFF
V: TRBV30
D: .

CDR3: CASSLGGNQETQYF
V: TRBV5-1
D: .

CDR3: CASSVGDWDEQFF
V: TRBV9
D: .

CDR3: CASSKTAGGGEQYF
V: TRBV19
D: TRBD1